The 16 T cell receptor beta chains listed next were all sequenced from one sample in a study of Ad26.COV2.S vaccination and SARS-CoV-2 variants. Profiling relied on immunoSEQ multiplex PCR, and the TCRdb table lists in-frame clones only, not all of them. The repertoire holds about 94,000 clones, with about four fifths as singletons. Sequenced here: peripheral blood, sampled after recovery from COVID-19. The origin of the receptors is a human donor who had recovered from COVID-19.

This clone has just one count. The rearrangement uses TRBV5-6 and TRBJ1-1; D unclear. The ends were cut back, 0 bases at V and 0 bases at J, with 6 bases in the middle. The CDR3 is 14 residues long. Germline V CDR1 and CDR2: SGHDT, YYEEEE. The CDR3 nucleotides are TGTGCCAGCAGCTTGGGTGATATGAACACTGAAGCTTTCTTT. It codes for CASSLGDMNTEAFF.

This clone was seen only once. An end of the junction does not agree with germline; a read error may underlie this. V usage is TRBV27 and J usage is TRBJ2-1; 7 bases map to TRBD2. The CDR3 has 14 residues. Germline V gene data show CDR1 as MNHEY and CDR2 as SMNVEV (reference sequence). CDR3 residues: CASSLLLTSLEPFF. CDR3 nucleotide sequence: TGTGCCAGCAGTTTATTATTGACTAGCTTAGAGCCGTTCTTC.

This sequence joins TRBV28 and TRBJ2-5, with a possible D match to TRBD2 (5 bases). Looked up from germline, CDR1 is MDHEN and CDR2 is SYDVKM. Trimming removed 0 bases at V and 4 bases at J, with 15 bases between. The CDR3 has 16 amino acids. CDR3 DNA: TGTGCCAGCAGTTTATGGCGTCCGGGGTCACGAGAGACCCAGTACTTC. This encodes CASSLWRPGSRETQYF.

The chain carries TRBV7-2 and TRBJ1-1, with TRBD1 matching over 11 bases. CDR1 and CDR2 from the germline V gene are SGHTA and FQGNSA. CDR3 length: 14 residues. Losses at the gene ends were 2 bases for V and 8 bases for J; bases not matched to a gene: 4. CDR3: CASSLRTGGLEAFF. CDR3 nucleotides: TGTGCCAGCAGCTTAAGGACAGGGGGCCTAGAAGCTTTCTTT. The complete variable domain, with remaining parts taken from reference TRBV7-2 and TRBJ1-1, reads GAGVSQSPSNKVTEKGKDVELRCDPISGHTALYWYRQSLGQGLEFLIYFQGNSAPDKSGLPSDRFSAERTGGSVSTLTIQRTQQEDSAVYLCASSLRTGGLEAFFGQGTRLTVV.

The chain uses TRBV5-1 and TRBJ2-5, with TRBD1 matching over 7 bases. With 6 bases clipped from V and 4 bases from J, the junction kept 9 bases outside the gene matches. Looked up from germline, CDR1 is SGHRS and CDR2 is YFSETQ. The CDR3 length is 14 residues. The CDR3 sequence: CASTGGVVGETQYF. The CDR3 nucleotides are TGCGCCAGCACAGGGGGTGTGGTCGGAGAGACCCAGTACTTC.

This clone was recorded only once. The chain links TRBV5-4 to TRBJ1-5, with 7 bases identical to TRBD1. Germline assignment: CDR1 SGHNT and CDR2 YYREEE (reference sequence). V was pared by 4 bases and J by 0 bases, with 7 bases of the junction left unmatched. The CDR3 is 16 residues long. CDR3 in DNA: TGTGCCAGCAGCCCGGACAGGCCGATTAGCAATCAGCCCCAGCATTTT. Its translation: CASSPDRPISNQPQHF.

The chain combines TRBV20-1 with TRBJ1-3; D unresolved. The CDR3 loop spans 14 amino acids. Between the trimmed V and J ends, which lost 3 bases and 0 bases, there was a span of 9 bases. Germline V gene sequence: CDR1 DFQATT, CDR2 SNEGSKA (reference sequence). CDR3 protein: CSASRGSSGNTIYF. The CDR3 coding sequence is TGCAGTGCTAGTCGCGGGAGCTCTGGAAACACCATATATTTT.

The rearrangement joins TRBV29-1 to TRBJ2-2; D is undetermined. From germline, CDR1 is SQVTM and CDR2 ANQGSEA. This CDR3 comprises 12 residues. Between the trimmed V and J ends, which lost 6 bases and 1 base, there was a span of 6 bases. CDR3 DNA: TGCAGCGTGCCCGAGAACACCGGGGAGCTGTTTTTT. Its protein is CSVPENTGELFF.

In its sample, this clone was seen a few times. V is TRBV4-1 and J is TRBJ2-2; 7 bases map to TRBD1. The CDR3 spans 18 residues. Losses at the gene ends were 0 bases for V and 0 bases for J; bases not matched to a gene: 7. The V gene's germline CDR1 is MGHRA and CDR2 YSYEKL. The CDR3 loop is CASSQDPIGTANTGELFF. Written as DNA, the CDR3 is TGCGCCAGCAGCCAAGATCCAATCGGGACAGCGAACACCGGGGAGCTGTTTTTT.

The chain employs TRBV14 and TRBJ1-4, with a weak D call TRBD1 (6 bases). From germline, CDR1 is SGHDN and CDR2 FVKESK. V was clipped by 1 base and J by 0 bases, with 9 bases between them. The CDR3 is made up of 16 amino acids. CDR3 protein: CASSQGGPATNEKLFF. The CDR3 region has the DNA TGTGCCAGCAGCCAAGGGGGGCCAGCAACTAATGAAAAACTGTTTTTT. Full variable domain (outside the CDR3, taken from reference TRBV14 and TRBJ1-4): EAGVTQFPSHSVIEKGQTVTLRCDPISGHDNLYWYRRVMGKEIKFLLHFVKESKQDESGMPNNRFLAERTGGTYSTLKVQPAELEDSGVYFCASSQGGPATNEKLFFGSGTQLSVL.

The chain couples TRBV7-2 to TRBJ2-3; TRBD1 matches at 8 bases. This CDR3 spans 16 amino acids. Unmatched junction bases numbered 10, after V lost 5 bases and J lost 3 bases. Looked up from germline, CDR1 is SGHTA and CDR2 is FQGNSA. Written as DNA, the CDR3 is TGTGCCAGCAGCGCACAACCGGACAGGGAAACAGATACGCAGTATTTT. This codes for CASSAQPDRETDTQYF.

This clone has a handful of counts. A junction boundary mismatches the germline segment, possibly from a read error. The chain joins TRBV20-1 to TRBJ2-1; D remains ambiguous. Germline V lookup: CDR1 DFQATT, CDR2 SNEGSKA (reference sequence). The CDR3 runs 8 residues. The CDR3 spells CSARDLLF. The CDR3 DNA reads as TGCAGTGCTAGAGATCTGCTCTTC.

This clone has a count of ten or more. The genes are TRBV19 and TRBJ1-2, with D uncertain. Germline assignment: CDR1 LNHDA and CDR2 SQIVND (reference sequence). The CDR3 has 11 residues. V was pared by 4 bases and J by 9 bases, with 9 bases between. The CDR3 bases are TGTGCCAGTAGTACCTTAAATAGCTACACCTTC. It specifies CASSTLNSYTF.

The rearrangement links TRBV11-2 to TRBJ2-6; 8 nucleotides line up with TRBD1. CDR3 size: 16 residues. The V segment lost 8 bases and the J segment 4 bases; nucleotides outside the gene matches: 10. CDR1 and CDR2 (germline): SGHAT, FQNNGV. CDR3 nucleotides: TGTGCCAGCGCCCGGGACAGGACGGGCGGGGCCAACGTCCTGACTTTC. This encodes CASARDRTGGANVLTF.

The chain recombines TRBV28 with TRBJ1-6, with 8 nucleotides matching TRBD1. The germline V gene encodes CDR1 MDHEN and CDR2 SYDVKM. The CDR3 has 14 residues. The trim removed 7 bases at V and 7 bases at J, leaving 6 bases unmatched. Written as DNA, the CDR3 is TGTGCCAGCAAGGCAGGGACAGGCAATTCACCCCTCCACTTT. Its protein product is CASKAGTGNSPLHF.

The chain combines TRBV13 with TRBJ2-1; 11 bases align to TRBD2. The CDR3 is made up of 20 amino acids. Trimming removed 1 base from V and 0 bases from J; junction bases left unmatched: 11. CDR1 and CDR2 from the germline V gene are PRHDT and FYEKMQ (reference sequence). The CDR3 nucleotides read TGTGCCAGCAGCTTAGTGGGGCTAGCGGGAGGCCTATCCTCCTACAATGAGCAGTTCTTC. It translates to CASSLVGLAGGLSSYNEQFF.